Here is one T cell receptor beta chain with its context. The data were obtained in a study of blood T cell repertoires in COVID-19. Turning to the study itself: COVID-19 samples collected from the United States, Italy and Spain covered acute and convalescent phases. From T cells, B-cell-depleted T cells, or PBMCs came the material, which was cDNA or gDNA.

Source study methods: Nucleated cell counts were estimated from reference gene primer amplification. The table came from immunoSEQ multiplex PCR; TCRdb's copy has only in-frame clones and leaves some out. From that table come the V and J calls and clone size; the DNA was used to work out D and trimming. This table holds fewer than 200,000 clones, roughly 86% found once. CDR1 is LGHDT, CDR2 YNNKEL, per germline (reference sequence). CDR3 size: 15 residues. The J segment lost 3 bases and the V segment lost 5 bases, leaving 8 bases of the junction unmatched. The clonotype comes from a man in his forties with active or convalescent COVID-19. Sequencing was carried out using peripheral blood. The chain joins TRBV3-1 (or the pseudogene TRBV3-2) to TRBJ2-7; TRBD1 matches 9 bases. In nucleotides, the CDR3 is TGTGCCAGCAGCACCGGACAGGGGCAGGGCTACGAGCAGTACTTC. Translated, it gives CASSTGQGQGYEQYF.